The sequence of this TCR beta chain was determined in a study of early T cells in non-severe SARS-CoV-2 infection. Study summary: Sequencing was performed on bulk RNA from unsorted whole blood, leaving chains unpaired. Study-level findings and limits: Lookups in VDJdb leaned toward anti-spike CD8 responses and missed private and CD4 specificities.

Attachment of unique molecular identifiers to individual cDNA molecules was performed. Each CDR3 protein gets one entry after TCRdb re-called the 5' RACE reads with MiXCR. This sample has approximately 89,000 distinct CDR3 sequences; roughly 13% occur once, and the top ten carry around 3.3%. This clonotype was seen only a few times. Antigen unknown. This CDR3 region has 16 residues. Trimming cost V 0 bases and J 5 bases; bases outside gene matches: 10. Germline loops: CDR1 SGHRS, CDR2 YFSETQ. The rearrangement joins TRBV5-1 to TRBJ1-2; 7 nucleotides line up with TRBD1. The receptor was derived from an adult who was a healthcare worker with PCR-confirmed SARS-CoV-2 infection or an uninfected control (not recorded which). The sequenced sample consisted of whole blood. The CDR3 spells CASSLERTGVNYGYTF. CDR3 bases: TGCGCCAGCAGCTTGGAAAGGACAGGCGTGAATTATGGCTACACCTTC.